This T cell receptor (beta chain) came from a study of blood T cell repertoires in COVID-19. The germline V gene encodes CDR1 MDHEN and CDR2 SYDVKM. V was clipped by 7 bases and J by 1 base; unmatched bases: 4. This CDR3 is built from 14 residues. Method: immunoSEQ multiplex PCR; TCRdb's copy keeps in-frame clones and lacks some. This repertoire shows 350,000 to 400,000 clones, roughly nine tenths found once; its top ten account for approximately 3.1%. This chain links TRBV28 with TRBJ2-1, with TRBD1 identical over 7 bases. Sample: PBMCs or T cells enriched from blood (not recorded which). The TCR sequence derives from a woman aged 30 to 39 who had recovered from COVID-19. Here the CDR3 DNA reads TGTGCCAGCAAAGCAGGGGGATCCTACAATGAGCAGTTCTTC. Its translation is CASKAGGSYNEQFF.